The present T cell receptor beta chain was sequenced within a study of blood T cell repertoires in COVID-19. Study in general: Italy, Spain and the United States were the sources of the convalescent and acute COVID-19 samples. The analysed material was cDNA or gDNA that came from T cells, B-cell-depleted T cells, or PBMCs.

Original methodology: Estimation of nucleated cell counts relied on the amplification of reference gene primers. Assay used: immunoSEQ multiplex PCR; TCRdb lists only in-frame clones, some missing. The DNA was the basis for D and trimming; V, J and clone size are from that table. The sample has about 110,000 clones; roughly 85% are singletons. Germline assignment: CDR1 SGHAT and CDR2 FQNNGV. With 6 bases clipped from V and 6 bases from J, the junction kept 14 bases outside the gene matches. The CDR3 spans 15 residues. This TCR came from a middle-aged man with acute or convalescent COVID-19. The source material was peripheral blood. The rearrangement links TRBV11-2 to TRBJ2-7, with 7 bases matching TRBD1. CDR3 amino acids: CASRTFRQGMAEQYF. The CDR3 region has the DNA TGTGCCAGCAGGACTTTTCGACAGGGTATGGCCGAGCAGTACTTC. Using reference TRBV11-2 and TRBJ2-7 for the parts outside the CDR3, the full variable domain is EAGVAQSPRYKIIEKRQSVAFWCNPISGHATLYWYQQILGQGPKLLIQFQNNGVVDDSQLPKDRFSAERLKGVDSTLKIQPAKLEDSAVYLCASRTFRQGMAEQYFGPGTRLTVT.